This T cell receptor (beta chain) was retrieved from a study of blood T cell repertoires in COVID-19. V shed 5 bases, J shed 5 bases, and the junction held 12 bases outside the gene matches. The V gene's germline CDR1 is SGHKS and CDR2 YYEKEE (reference sequence). The CDR3 covers 17 residues. Study processing details: Quantification of nucleated cells was approximated via reference gene primer amplification. This table comes from immunoSEQ multiplex PCR, and its TCRdb copy is limited to in-frame clones, with some not included. V, J and clone size are those of that table, while D and trimming were read from the DNA. The sample has tens of thousands of clones, roughly 80% seen once; the top ten hold roughly 5.7%. Of note for this clone: Other nucleotide sequences from this sample produce the same CDR3.

The source of this sequence is a man in his 70s with acute or convalescent COVID-19. The genes are TRBV5-5 and TRBJ1-6, with 8 bases identical to TRBD1. The sample was peripheral blood. The CDR3 loop is CASRNSGGAENNSPLHF. CDR3 coding DNA: TGTGCCAGCAGAAATTCAGGGGGCGCAGAAAATAATTCACCCCTCCACTTT.